This is a list of T cell receptor beta chains from one sample in a study of OX40 agonist ivuxolimab in advanced cancers. Data came from immunoSEQ multiplex PCR; TCRdb stores just in-frame clones and leaves some out. The sample shows about 28,000 clones, approximately 85% of them seen only once. Source: CD4+ or CD8+ T cells sorted from blood, taken in a trial of the OX40 agonist ivuxolimab. All receptors come from an adult with an advanced solid tumor such as melanoma, head and neck, liver or kidney cancer. Each CDR3 is given with its conserved first and last residue. D genes are given only for firm matches. Clone size, where shown, is once, few, many, or a class for clones that have expanded.

V	length	J	size	D	DNA	CDR3
TRBV30	15	TRBJ1-1	few	TRBD1	TGTGCCTGGAGTCTGACAGGGGCGTTGAACACTGAAGCTTTCTTT	CAWSLTGALNTEAFF
TRBV7-8	18	TRBJ2-6	.	.	TGTGCCAGCAGCTTACCCCTTCGACGGGGATCTGGGGCCAACGTCCTGACTTTC	CASSLPLRRGSGANVLTF
TRBV5-4	16	TRBJ2-1	.	.	TGTGCCAGCAGCTTAGGGTGGGCTAGGCGAAGCAATGAGCAGTTCTTC	CASSLGWARRSNEQFF
TRBV4-1	14	TRBJ2-1	.	.	TGCGCCAGCAGCCAAGATTTTCGGGGGAATGAGCAGTTCTTC	CASSQDFRGNEQFF
TRBV9	14	TRBJ2-7	.	TRBD2	TGTGCCAGCAGCGTATTGGGACTAGCGGACGAGCAGTACTTC	CASSVLGLADEQYF
TRBV5-1	13	TRBJ2-1	.	TRBD1	TGCGCCAGCAGCTGGGGACAGAACAATGAGCAGTTCTTC	CASSWGQNNEQFF
TRBV11-1	15	TRBJ2-1	.	TRBD2	TGTGCCAGCGCCAACCTAGCGGGAGGTAACGATGAGCAGTTCTTC	CASANLAGGNDEQFF
TRBV5-1	13	TRBJ2-5	.	TRBD1	TGCGCCAGCCAGCGACAGGGCGTGGAGACCCAGTACTTC	CASQRQGVETQYF
TRBV11-2	15	TRBJ2-1	.	TRBD1	TGTGCCAGCAGCATGGGACAGAGCTCCTACAATGAGCAGTTCTTC	CASSMGQSSYNEQFF
TRBV9	14	TRBJ2-2	.	.	TGTGCCAGCAGCGTAGGGCTGGGGTCCGGGGAGCTGTTTTTT	CASSVGLGSGELFF
TRBV7-8	12	TRBJ2-7	.	.	TGTGCCAGCAGCCCCCATTCCTACGAGCAGTACTTC	CASSPHSYEQYF
TRBV15	13	TRBJ2-7	.	.	TGTGCCACCAGCAGAGCCCCGACCTACGAGCAGTACTTC	CATSRAPTYEQYF
TRBV16	13	TRBJ1-3	.	.	TGTGCCAGCAGCCAATCGTCTGGGTTCACCATATATTTT	CASSQSSGFTIYF
TRBV11-2	12	TRBJ1-1	.	.	TGTGCCTCTAGGGAGGGATGGACTGAAGCTTTCTTT	CASREGWTEAFF
TRBV11-3	14	TRBJ2-7	.	TRBD1	TGTGCCAGCAGGCCGCCAGGGGACAGCTACGAGCAGTACTTC	CASRPPGDSYEQYF
TRBV10-3	14	TRBJ2-1	few	.	TGTGCCACCAAGGAGGAGGGAAACGTCAATGAGCAGTTCTTC	CATKEEGNVNEQFF
TRBV29-1	15	TRBJ2-7	.	TRBD2	TGCAGCGTGAAATTAGCGGGAGGGCCGTATCGGGAGCAGTACTTC	CSVKLAGGPYREQYF
TRBV5-4	14	TRBJ2-3	.	TRBD1	TGTGCCAGCAGCTTGAGGACAGGGGTCGATACGCAGTATTTT	CASSLRTGVDTQYF
TRBV28	13	TRBJ2-7	.	.	TGTGCCAGCAGTCCGGACATACTCTACGAGCAGTACTTC	CASSPDILYEQYF
TRBV7-7	15	TRBJ2-2	.	TRBD2	TGTGCTAGCAGCTTAGAAGCGGGAGGGGCCGGGGAGCTGTTTTTT	CASSLEAGGAGELFF
TRBV6-5	14	TRBJ2-3	.	TRBD2	TGTGCCAGCAGTTACTTGACTAGCGGAGATACGCAGTATTTT	CASSYLTSGDTQYF
TRBV27	16	TRBJ2-7	once	.	TGTGCCAGCAGTTTTTCCCCCGGACATAGCTCCTACGAGCAGTACTTC	CASSFSPGHSSYEQYF
TRBV19	14	TRBJ2-7	.	.	TGTGCCAGTAGTATCGGTACAGGCTCCTACGAGCAGTACTTC	CASSIGTGSYEQYF
TRBV21-1	17	TRBJ1-2	.	.	TGTGCCAGCAGCAAAGGCTTCTGGACAGGGGGCGCAGGAGGCTACACCTTC	CASSKGFWTGGAGGYTF
TRBV30	13	TRBJ2-7	.	.	TGTGCCTGGAGCCTTTCCTTGGCCTACGAGCAGTACTTC	CAWSLSLAYEQYF
TRBV9	13	TRBJ1-1	few	.	TGTGCCAGCAGCGTAGTGGCGGACAAAGAAGCTTTCTTT	CASSVVADKEAFF
TRBV2	15	TRBJ1-2	.	.	TGTGCCAGCAGCGTCGCGGCAGGTTCTAACTATGGCTACACCTTC	CASSVAAGSNYGYTF